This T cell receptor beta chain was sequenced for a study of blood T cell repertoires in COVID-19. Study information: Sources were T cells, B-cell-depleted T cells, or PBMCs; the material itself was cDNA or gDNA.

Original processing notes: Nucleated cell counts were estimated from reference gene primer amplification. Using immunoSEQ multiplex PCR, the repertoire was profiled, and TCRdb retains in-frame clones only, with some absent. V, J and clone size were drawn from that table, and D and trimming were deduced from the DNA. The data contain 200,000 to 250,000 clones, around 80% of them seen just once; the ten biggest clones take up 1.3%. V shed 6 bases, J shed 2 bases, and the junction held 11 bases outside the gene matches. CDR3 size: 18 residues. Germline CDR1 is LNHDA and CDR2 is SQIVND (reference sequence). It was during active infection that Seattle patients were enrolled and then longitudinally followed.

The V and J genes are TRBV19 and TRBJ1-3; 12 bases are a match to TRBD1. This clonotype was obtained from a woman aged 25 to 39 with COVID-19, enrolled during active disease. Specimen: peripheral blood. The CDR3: CASRHAPGQGAPGNTIYF. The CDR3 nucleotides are TGTGCCAGTAGGCACGCTCCGGGACAGGGGGCGCCTGGAAACACCATATATTTT.